This TCR beta chain was observed in a study of cytomegalovirus exposure and HLA in healthy donors. Notes on this clone: Its cognate antigen is unknown.

Whole-study results and caveats: The productive fraction for most TCR beta V segments was about 87% or about 30% in an earlier analysis.

The V and J ends lost 0 bases and 4 bases respectively, with 14 bases between them. Germline CDR1 and CDR2: SGHRS and YFSETQ. The length of the CDR3 is 15 residues. Primers: 60 Vbeta forward and 13 Jbeta reverse. The protocol was immunoSEQ multiplex PCR, while the TCRdb copy is restricted to in-frame clones and leaves out a portion. This table has 150,000 to 250,000 clones, around 86% appearing once. The sequence came from a woman aged 45-59 years in good health and CMV-seropositive. V usage is TRBV5-1 and J usage is TRBJ2-7; possible D gene TRBD2, 5 bases. The sequenced sample consisted of PBMCs. The CDR3 DNA follows: TGCGCCAGCAGCTTGGGGAGGAGCCTGGATTACGAGCAGTACTTC. This sequence encodes CASSLGRSLDYEQYF.